This TCR beta chain was sequenced in a study of low-dose radiotherapy and immunotherapy resistance in tumors. Time point denoted: before trial treatment. This clonotype turned up a few times. Alpha and beta chains were covered, as first-strand cDNA relied on TRAV- and TRBV-specific primers. The TCRs were subjected to amplification over about 20 PCR cycles employing a constant-region primer in conjunction with a V-primer adapter. TCRdb re-derived calls from the reads in MiXCR, one entry per CDR3 protein. The sample consists of about 64,000 distinct CDR3 sequences, roughly 29% of them appearing once. Germline CDR1 reads DFQATT; CDR2 reads SNEGSKA (reference sequence). This CDR3 has 12 residues. Trimming pared 6 bases from V and 6 bases from J, leaving 15 bases between.

The source was PBMCs, collected before treatment. J is TRBJ2-7 and V is TRBV20-1; D not resolved. The sequence was collected from a male donor with rectosigmoid adenocarcinoma. The CDR3: CSAPSLGLEQYF. As DNA, the CDR3 is TGCAGTGCCCCGTCCCTAGGTCTCGAGCAGTACTTC.